This entry describes one T cell receptor beta chain. The assay was immunoSEQ multiplex PCR, and TCRdb's table has in-frame clones only and misses some. This table has roughly 7,900 clones, 70% to 90% appearing once. The data derive from a study of T cell changes during pregnancy in multiple sclerosis. The CDR3 runs 14 residues. The germline CDR1 and CDR2 sequences are SEHNR and FQNEAQ (reference sequence). V was cut by 3 bases and J by 8 bases, with 14 bases left in between. The chain is built from TRBV7-9 and TRBJ2-1; D is possibly TRBD1 (6 bases). The TCR comes from a female donor in good health, enrolled as a control in a pregnancy study. The source was CD8+ T cells from peripheral blood mononuclear cells, collected in the first trimester of pregnancy. CDR3 DNA sequence: TGTGCCAGCAGCTTGTCAGGGGAAAGATATGAGCAGTTCTTC. Residues: CASSLSGERYEQFF.